This TCR beta chain emerged from a study of long-term antiretroviral therapy in people with HIV. Investigators performed immunoSEQ version v3.0 at survey level. Generated by immunoSEQ multiplex PCR, the TCRdb table keeps only in-frame clones and is missing some. The sample holds some 24,000 clones, more than 65% seen once. A note on this clone: The antigen is not known.

Study-wide results and limits: Controls showed broader CDR3 length ranges than did the HIV repertoires.

V lost 2 bases and J 4 bases, leaving 16 bases between the germline ends. The germline V gene encodes CDR1 SGHDT and CDR2 YYEEEE. The CDR3 sequence is 16 residues long. V and J are TRBV5-6 and TRBJ1-5; D is unresolved. Sequenced material: unsorted PBMCs, taken 4.4 years after starting antiretroviral therapy. The TCR originated in a young man with HIV. Here the CDR3 DNA reads TGTGCCAGCAGCTTCGGAGGAGCTCGATGGAATCAGCCCCAGCATTTT. It translates to CASSFGGARWNQPQHF.